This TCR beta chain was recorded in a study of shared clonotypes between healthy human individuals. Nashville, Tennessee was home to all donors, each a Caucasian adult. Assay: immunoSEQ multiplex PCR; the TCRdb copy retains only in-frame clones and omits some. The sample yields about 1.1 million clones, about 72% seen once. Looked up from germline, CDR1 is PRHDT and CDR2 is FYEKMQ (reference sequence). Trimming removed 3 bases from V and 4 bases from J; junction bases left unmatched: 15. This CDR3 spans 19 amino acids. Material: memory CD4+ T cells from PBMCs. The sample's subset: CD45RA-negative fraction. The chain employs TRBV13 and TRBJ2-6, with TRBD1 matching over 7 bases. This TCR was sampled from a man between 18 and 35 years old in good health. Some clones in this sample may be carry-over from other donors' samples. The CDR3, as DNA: TGTGCCAGCAGCTTGGGGGACAGAGGGGCGACTGAAGGGGCCAACGTCCTGACTTTC. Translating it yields CASSLGDRGATEGANVLTF.